The 3 T cell receptor beta chains in this list originate from one sample, sequenced in a study of a mutant IDH1 vaccine in newly diagnosed glioma. Profiled with immunoSEQ multiplex PCR; TCRdb holds only in-frame clones, not every one. Of 25,000 to 35,000 clones detected, roughly 80% appear once; the ten largest clones hold 8% to 9%. The antigens of these receptors remain unknown. Time point: week 23, last vaccination. Each dose of the vaccine consisted of 300 ug of mutant IDH1 20-mer peptide, with topical imiquimod. The starting material was PBMCs, obtained from a glioma patient whose treatment included an IDH1 peptide vaccine. The receptors come from a woman in her late teens or twenties with glioma.

This chain uses TRBV2 with TRBJ2-1; D unclear. V was clipped by 3 bases and J by 9 bases, with 9 bases between them. The CDR3 spans 12 residues. CDR1 SNHLY and CDR2 FYNNEI come from the germline V gene. The CDR3 coding sequence is TGTGCCAGCAGTGACTCCCACGGTGAGCAGTTCTTC. As protein: CASSDSHGEQFF. The complete variable domain, with remaining parts taken from reference TRBV2 and TRBJ2-1, reads EPEVTQTPSHQVTQMGQEVILRCVPISNHLYFYWYRQILGQKVEFLVSFYNNEISEKSEIFDDQFSVERPDGSNFTLKIRSTKLEDSAMYFCASSDSHGEQFFGPGTRLTVL.

The rearrangement joins TRBV6-1 to TRBJ2-7; 7 bases map to TRBD1. Germline values: CDR1 MNHNS, CDR2 SASEGT. V gave up 3 bases and J gave up 6 bases; unmatched junction bases: 8. The CDR3 loop spans 14 amino acids. CDR3 sequence reads: CASSDLARGSEQYF. The CDR3 DNA follows: TGTGCCAGCAGTGATCTCGCCAGGGGGAGCGAGCAGTACTTC.

The V gene is TRBV11-2, the J gene TRBJ2-7; D not certain. The CDR3 extends over 14 amino acids. CDR1 and CDR2 from the germline V gene are SGHAT and FQNNGV. Trimming stripped 1 base from V and 4 bases from J, with 11 bases between. For the CDR3, the DNA is TGTGCCAGCAGCTTAGCCGGTGCCTCTTACGAGCAGTACTTC. Translated: CASSLAGASYEQYF.